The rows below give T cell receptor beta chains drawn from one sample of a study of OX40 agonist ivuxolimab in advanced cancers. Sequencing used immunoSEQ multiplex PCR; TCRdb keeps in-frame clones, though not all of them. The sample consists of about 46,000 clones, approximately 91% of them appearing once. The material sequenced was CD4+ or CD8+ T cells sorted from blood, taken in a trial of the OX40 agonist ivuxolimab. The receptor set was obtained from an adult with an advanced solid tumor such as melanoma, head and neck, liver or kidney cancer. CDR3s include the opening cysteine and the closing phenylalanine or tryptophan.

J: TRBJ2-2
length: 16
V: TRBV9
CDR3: CASSPGLAGGTGELFF

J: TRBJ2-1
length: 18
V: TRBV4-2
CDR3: CASRARVGADRADNEQFF

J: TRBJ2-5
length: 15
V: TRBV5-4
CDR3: CASSPLGRGEETQYF

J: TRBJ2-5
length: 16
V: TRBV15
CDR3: CATSGLPGQGDETQYF

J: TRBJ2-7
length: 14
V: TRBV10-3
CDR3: CAISETGLHYEQYF

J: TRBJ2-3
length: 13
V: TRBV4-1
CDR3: CASSRGERDTQYF

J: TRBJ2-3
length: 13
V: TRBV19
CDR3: CASSRTSADTQYF

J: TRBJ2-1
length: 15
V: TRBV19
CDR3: CASTDSGTSSNEQFF

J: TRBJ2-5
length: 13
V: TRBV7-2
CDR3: CASSLGLAETQYF

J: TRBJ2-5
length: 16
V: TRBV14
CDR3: CASSQGPSGSEETQYF

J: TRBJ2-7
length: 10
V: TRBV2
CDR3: CASSEEEQYF

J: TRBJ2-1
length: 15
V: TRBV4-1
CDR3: CASSQEGASYNEQFF

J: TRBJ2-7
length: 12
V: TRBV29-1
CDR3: CSVETWRYEQYF

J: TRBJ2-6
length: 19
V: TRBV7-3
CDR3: CASSLRPAGSPSGANVLTF

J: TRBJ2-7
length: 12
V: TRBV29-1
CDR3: CSVIFGRNEQYF

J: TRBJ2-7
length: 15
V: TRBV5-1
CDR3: CASSPTGGAAYEQYF

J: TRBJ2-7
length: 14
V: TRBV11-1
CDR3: CASSQGTGRYEQYF

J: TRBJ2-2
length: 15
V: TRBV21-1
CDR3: CASPAGRTNTGELFF

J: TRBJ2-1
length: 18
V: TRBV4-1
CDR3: CASSTQKGPGAYDNEQFF

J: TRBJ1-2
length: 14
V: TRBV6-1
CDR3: CASSRDREAYGYTF

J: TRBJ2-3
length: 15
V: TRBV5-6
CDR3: CASTYLAGGPDTQYF

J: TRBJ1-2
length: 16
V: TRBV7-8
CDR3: CASSPRDGRSDYGYTF

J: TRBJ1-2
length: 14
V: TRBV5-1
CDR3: CASRRGVSNYGYTF

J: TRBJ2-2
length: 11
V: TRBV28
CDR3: CASTGIGELFF

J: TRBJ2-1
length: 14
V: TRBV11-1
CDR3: CASSPPPSYNEQFF

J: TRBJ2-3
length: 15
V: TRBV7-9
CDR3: CASSSSGKSTDTQYF

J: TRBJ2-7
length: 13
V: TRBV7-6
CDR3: CASSLGQRDSQYF

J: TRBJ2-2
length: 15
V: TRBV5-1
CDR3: CASSLEGARTGELFF

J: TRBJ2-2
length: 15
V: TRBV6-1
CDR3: CASSGQRRNTGELFF

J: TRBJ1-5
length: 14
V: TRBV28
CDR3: CASRRPGLDQPQHF

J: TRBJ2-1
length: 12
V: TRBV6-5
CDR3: CASSSTTRKQFF

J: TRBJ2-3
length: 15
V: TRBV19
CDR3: CASSIGLAGTDTQYF

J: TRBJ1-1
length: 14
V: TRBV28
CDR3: CASRTDGFGTEAFF

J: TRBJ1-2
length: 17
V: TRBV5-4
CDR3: CASSLLRTSRAYYGYTF

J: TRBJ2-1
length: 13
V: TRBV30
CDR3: CAWAAGIGNEQFF

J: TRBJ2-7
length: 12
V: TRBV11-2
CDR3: CASSQKGFEQYF

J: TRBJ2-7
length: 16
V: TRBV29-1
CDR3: CSSRGSGERSSYEQYF

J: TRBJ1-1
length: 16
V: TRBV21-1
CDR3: CASSAADRAMNTEAFF

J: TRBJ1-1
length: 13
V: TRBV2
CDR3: CASSATGGTEAFF

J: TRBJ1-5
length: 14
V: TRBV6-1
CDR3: CASIGGYGNQPQHF

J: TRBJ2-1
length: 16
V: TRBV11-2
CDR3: CASSPSREWSYNEQFF

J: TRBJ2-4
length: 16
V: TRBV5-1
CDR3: CASSSSTGTGRSIQYF

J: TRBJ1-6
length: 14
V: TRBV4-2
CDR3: CASSQTGADSPLHF

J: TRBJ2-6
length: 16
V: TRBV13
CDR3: CASSSQGAPGANVLTF